A single sample is the source of the 8 T cell receptor beta chains below, sequenced in a study of blood T cell repertoires in COVID-19. Assay used: immunoSEQ multiplex PCR; TCRdb lists only in-frame clones, some missing. The sample has fewer than 80,000 clones, more than 60% seen once. Sequencing was done on a sample of peripheral blood. These receptors all stem from a man in his 60s with acute or convalescent COVID-19.

The CDR3 coding sequence is TGTGCCAGTAGTATGGAGGGGTCCACAGATACGCAGTATTTT. Amino acids: CASSMEGSTDTQYF. The chain joins TRBV19 to TRBJ2-3, with D possibly matching TRBD2 (6 bases). V was cut by 3 bases and J by 2 bases, with 9 bases left in between. Germline V CDR1 and CDR2: LNHDA, SQIVND (reference sequence). This CDR3 has 14 amino acids.

This rearrangement joins TRBV5-1 to TRBJ1-3; D call uncertain. Germline V gives CDR1 SGHRS, CDR2 YFSETQ. Trimming removed 2 bases from V and 2 bases from J, with 20 bases in between. There are 18 residues in the CDR3. CDR3 region: CASSLTSGGRGTGNTIYF. The CDR3 DNA is TGCGCCAGCAGCTTAACCTCCGGTGGCCGCGGGACTGGAAACACCATATATTTT.

The chain has TRBV7-8 and TRBJ1-5; the D gene is possibly TRBD1 (6 bases). The CDR3 has 14 amino acids. Germline V CDR1 and CDR2: SGHVS, FQNEAQ. V lost 3 bases to trimming and J lost 3 bases, with 9 bases between them. The CDR3 loop reads CASSFDRNNQPQHF. CDR3 DNA: TGTGCCAGCAGCTTCGACAGGAACAATCAGCCCCAGCATTTT.

The CDR3 here is CASSMVQGEDTEAFF. Written as DNA, the CDR3 is TGTGCCAGTAGTATGGTACAGGGGGAGGACACTGAAGCTTTCTTT. The chain links TRBV19 to TRBJ1-1, with TRBD1 matching 8 bases. With 3 bases clipped from V and 3 bases from J, the junction kept 6 bases outside the gene matches. Germline lookup yields CDR1 LNHDA and CDR2 SQIVND (reference sequence). This CDR3 contains 15 residues. The full variable domain, rest sourced from reference TRBV19 and TRBJ1-1, is DGGITQSPKYLFRKEGQNVTLSCEQNLNHDAMYWYRQDPGQGLRLIYYSQIVNDFQKGDIAEGYSVSREKKESFPLTVTSAQKNPTAFYLCASSMVQGEDTEAFFGQGTRLTVV.

The chain joins TRBV10-1 to TRBJ2-1; perhaps TRBD2 as D (6 bases). Deletions cut 5 bases from V and 4 bases from J, with 9 bases between. Per the germline V gene, CDR1 is WNHNN and CDR2 is SYGVQD (reference sequence). The CDR3 contains 13 residues. The CDR3 loop is CASSTGVYNEQFF. CDR3 nucleotides: TGCGCCAGCAGTACGGGAGTTTACAATGAGCAGTTCTTC.

This sequence joins TRBV7-9 and TRBJ1-1, with D maybe TRBD1 (6 bases). V gave up 5 bases and J gave up 12 bases, with 19 bases separating them. In germline, CDR1 is SEHNR, CDR2 FQNEAQ (reference sequence). This CDR3 region has 13 residues. CDR3 sequence reads: CASSLQGSPRTFF. CDR3 nucleotide sequence: TGTGCCAGCAGCCTGCAGGGGTCCCCTCGAACTTTCTTT.

This chain uses TRBV4-1 with TRBJ2-3; maybe TRBD2 (6 bases). CDR3 size: 16 residues. Trimming stripped 4 bases from V and 0 bases from J, with 14 bases between. CDR1 and CDR2 from the germline V gene are MGHRA and YSYEKL. CDR3 sequence reads: CASSPRGGASTDTQYF. CDR3 DNA sequence: TGCGCCAGCAGCCCACGAGGCGGGGCCAGCACAGATACGCAGTATTTT.

This clone has only a few counts. V usage is TRBV11-2 and J usage is TRBJ2-5, with D maybe TRBD1 (6 bases). Germline CDR1 and CDR2: SGHAT and FQNNGV. CDR3 length equals 15 residues. Trimming removed 1 base from V and 3 bases from J, with 12 bases in between. This CDR3 reads CASSLVPNREETQYF. The CDR3 DNA sequence: TGTGCCAGCAGCTTAGTCCCTAACAGGGAAGAGACCCAGTACTTC.